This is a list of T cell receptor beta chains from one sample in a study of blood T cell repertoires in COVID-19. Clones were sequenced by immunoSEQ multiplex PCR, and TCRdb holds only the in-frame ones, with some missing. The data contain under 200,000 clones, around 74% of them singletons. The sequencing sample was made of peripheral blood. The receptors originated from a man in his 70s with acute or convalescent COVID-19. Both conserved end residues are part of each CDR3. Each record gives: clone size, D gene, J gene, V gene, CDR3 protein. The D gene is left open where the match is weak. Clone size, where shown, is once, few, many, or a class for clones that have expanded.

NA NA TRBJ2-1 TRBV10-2 CASKPSTSYNEQFF
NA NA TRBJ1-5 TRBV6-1 CASSEGRAWNQPQHF
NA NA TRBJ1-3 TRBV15 CATSRDPVYSGNTIYF
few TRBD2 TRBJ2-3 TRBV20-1 CSASLPLGGRAGTQYF
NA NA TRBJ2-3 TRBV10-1 CASSESLDTQYF
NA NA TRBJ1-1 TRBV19 CASKGAEAFF
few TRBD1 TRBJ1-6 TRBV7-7 CASSPGPRGTNSPLHF
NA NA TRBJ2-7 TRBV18 CASSALARYEQYF
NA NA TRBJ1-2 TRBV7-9 CASSTAAGDALNYGYTF
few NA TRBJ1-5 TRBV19 CASSITVGDQPQHF
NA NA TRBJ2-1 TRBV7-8 CASSLLGHGEQFF
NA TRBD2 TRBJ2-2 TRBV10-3 CASGLAGGSTTGELFF
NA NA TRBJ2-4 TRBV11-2 CASSLGQGRNIQYF
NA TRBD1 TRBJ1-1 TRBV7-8 CASSLRHRGLGNTEAFF
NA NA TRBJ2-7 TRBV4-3 CASSQGPTSSYEQYF
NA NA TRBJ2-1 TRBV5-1 CASSLAQISSNEQFF
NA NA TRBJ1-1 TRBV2 CASSLNRDTANTEAFF